The clone carrying this T cell receptor beta chain was seen more than once but under ten times. The protocol attached unique molecular identifiers to individual cDNA molecules. TCRdb re-called the 5' RACE reads with MiXCR, one entry per CDR3 protein. Among fewer than 120,000 distinct CDR3 sequences listed, around 12% were seen once. The sample belongs to a study of early T cells in non-severe SARS-CoV-2 infection. The receptor was isolated from an adult who was a healthcare worker with PCR-confirmed SARS-CoV-2 infection or an uninfected control (not recorded which). The source was whole blood, collected at baseline.

The CDR3 coding sequence is TGTGCCAGCAAATGGGGCCTTAATGAAAAACTGTTTTTT. It encodes CASKWGLNEKLFF. The rearrangement uses TRBV2 and TRBJ1-4, with D perhaps TRBD1 (5 bases). CDR3 length: 13 amino acids. CDR1 is SNHLY, CDR2 FYNNEI, per germline. Trimming took 7 bases from V and 4 from J, leaving 10 bases between them.